A single sample gave rise to the 5 T cell receptor beta chains below, sequenced in a study of identical twins. Each CDR3 protein gets one entry after TCRdb re-called the 5' RACE reads with MiXCR. The table has roughly 220,000 distinct CDR3 sequences, over 5.5% seen once; the top ten hold about 14%. The same data also contributed to another study, on T cells expressing NK-cell markers.

The sequenced sample was CD8+ T cells sorted from blood. Receptors were obtained from a woman under 30 in good health.

The rearrangement links TRBV20-1 to TRBJ2-7, with 10 nucleotides matching TRBD2. The V gene's germline CDR1 is DFQATT and CDR2 SNEGSKA (reference sequence). V lost 5 bases and J lost 4; bases outside the gene matches: 11. This CDR3 is built from 15 residues. CDR3 sequence (DNA): TGCAGTGCTGAATCTCCGGGACTAGCGACTTACGAGCAGTACTTC. It translates to CSAESPGLATYEQYF.

The rearrangement links TRBV20-1 to TRBJ2-7; TRBD1 is a possible D gene (5 bases). Per the germline V gene, CDR1 is DFQATT and CDR2 is SNEGSKA (reference sequence). The CDR3 runs 11 residues. This CDR3 reads CSAHKGYEQYF. CDR3 bases: TGCAGCGCCCACAAGGGGTACGAGCAGTACTTC.

This clonotype came up many times. The gene calls are TRBV2 and TRBJ2-7, with 9 bases fitting TRBD1. Germline loops: CDR1 SNHLY, CDR2 FYNNEI. The J segment lost 0 bases and the V segment lost 6 bases, leaving 9 bases of the junction unmatched. The CDR3 consists of 16 residues. The CDR3 loop is CASSPGQGFTSYEQYF. As DNA, the CDR3 is TGTGCCAGCAGCCCGGGACAGGGATTTACCTCCTACGAGCAGTACTTC.

This clonotype was counted at least ten times. V gene TRBV7-3 combines with J gene TRBJ2-3, with 12 bases fitting TRBD2. The germline V gene has CDR1 SGHTA and CDR2 FQGTGA. After removal of 4 bases from V and 4 bases from J, the junction contained 0 bases not matched to a gene. CDR3 length: 14 amino acids. CDR3 sequence (DNA): TGTGCCAGCAGCTCTAGCGGGGGGGCAGATACGCAGTATTTT. It translates to CASSSSGGADTQYF.

This rearrangement joins TRBV19 to TRBJ2-6; D not resolved. CDR1 is LNHDA, CDR2 SQIVND, per germline (reference sequence). This CDR3 has 14 amino acids. With 3 bases removed from V and 4 bases from J, the gap between germline ends came to 7 bases. CDR3 residues: CASSMVPGANVLTF. The CDR3 region has the DNA TGTGCCAGTAGTATGGTCCCCGGGGCCAACGTCCTGACTTTC.